One and the same sample provided the 17 T cell receptor beta chains below, sequenced in a study of CD8 T cells in ankylosing spondylitis. TCRdb reprocessed the 5' RACE reads with MiXCR, giving one entry per CDR3 protein. The sample contains some 30,000 distinct CDR3 sequences, 13% to 15% of which appear only once. Sequencing was carried out using blood. All receptors come from a male donor with ankylosing spondylitis or in good health (not recorded which).

This clonotype was detected a few times. The V and J genes are TRBV5-1 and TRBJ1-1, with D unclear. CDR1 is SGHRS, CDR2 YFSETQ, per germline. CDR3 length equals 12 residues. Trimming stripped 2 bases from V and 4 bases from J, with 6 bases between. The CDR3 sequence: CASSLEGTEAFF. The CDR3, as DNA: TGCGCCAGCAGCTTAGAGGGCACTGAAGCTTTCTTT.

V gene TRBV12-3 or TRBV12-4 combines with J gene TRBJ2-2; unclear D gene. V lost 6 bases to trimming and J lost 12 bases, with 17 bases between them. CDR3 length: 13 residues. The CDR3 reads CASSPTDGQKLFF. CDR3 DNA sequence: TGTGCCAGCAGCCCCACGGATGGTCAGAAGCTGTTTTTT.

This clonotype occurred a few times. The chain employs TRBV7-2 and TRBJ2-3; D ambiguous. The germline V gene has CDR1 SGHTA and CDR2 FQGNSA. The CDR3 consists of 11 residues. Deletions cut 7 bases from V and 6 bases from J, with 8 bases between. CDR3 nucleotides: TGTGCCAGCACCAGTACGGATACGCAGTATTTT. Encoded protein: CASTSTDTQYF.

The rearrangement uses TRBV20-1 and TRBJ2-7, with TRBD1 matching over 7 bases. The V gene's germline CDR1 is DFQATT and CDR2 SNEGSKA (reference sequence). The CDR3 consists of 15 residues. J gave up 6 bases and V 0 bases, and 11 bases lay outside the gene matches. CDR3 loop: CSARDWSQGLGEQYF. CDR3 nucleotides: TGCAGTGCTAGAGATTGGTCACAGGGGCTAGGCGAGCAGTACTTC.

In this sample, this clonotype turned up a few times. J is TRBJ2-4 and V is TRBV27; D is ambiguous. The CDR3 covers 14 residues. CDR1 and CDR2 from the germline V gene are MNHEY and SMNVEV (reference sequence). V was trimmed by 4 bases and J by 7 bases, leaving 14 bases between them. The CDR3 loop is CASSSVSYANIQYF. The CDR3 nucleotides read TGTGCCAGCAGTTCCGTCTCCTACGCCAACATTCAGTACTTC.

The chain is built from TRBV4-2 and TRBJ2-3; D gene uncertain. V lost 4 bases and J 0 bases, leaving 20 bases between the germline ends. CDR1 LGHNA and CDR2 YNFKEQ come from the germline V gene. CDR3 size: 18 residues. The CDR3, as DNA: TGTGCCAGCAGCCTTAATCCCGGTCGACCAACTAGCACAGATACGCAGTATTTT. Amino acids: CASSLNPGRPTSTDTQYF.

The chain has TRBV5-6 and TRBJ2-2, with D unclear. This CDR3 spans 15 amino acids. V was clipped by 0 bases and J by 6 bases, with 12 bases between them. CDR1 is SGHDT, CDR2 YYEEEE, per germline. CDR3 sequence: CASSLVTPRAGELFF. The CDR3 nucleotides are TGTGCCAGCAGCTTGGTCACCCCTAGGGCCGGGGAGCTGTTTTTT.

This clonotype was seen a handful of times. The chain combines TRBV3-1 with TRBJ1-1; no definite D call. CDR3 length: 14 residues. In germline, CDR1 is LGHDT, CDR2 YNNKEL (reference sequence). V gave up 1 base and J gave up 2 bases, with 8 bases separating them. The chain's CDR3 is CASSQGRINTEAFF. CDR3 in DNA: TGTGCCAGCAGCCAAGGACGGATTAACACTGAAGCTTTCTTT.

CDR3 DNA sequence: TGTGCCAGCAGTTCATATCAGCCCCAGCATTTT. Its translation: CASSSYQPQHF. J is TRBJ1-5 and V is TRBV28; unclear D gene. CDR3 length: 11 amino acids. Trimming took off 4 bases at V and 5 bases at J, with 3 bases between the two ends. Germline CDR1 and CDR2: MDHEN and SYDVKM.

This clonotype has a handful of counts. The V and J genes are TRBV7-8 and TRBJ2-1; a weak D match, TRBD1 (5 bases). The CDR3 extends over 16 amino acids. Germline assignment: CDR1 SGHVS and CDR2 FQNEAQ. V gave up 2 bases and J gave up 6 bases, with 17 bases separating them. CDR3 sequence (DNA): TGTGCCAGCAGCTTATTTATGGGGCAGGGCGGCAATGAGCAGTTCTTC. Amino acid sequence: CASSLFMGQGGNEQFF.

The rearrangement joins TRBV5-4 to TRBJ2-5; 7 positions agree with TRBD1. Germline CDR1 SGHNT, CDR2 YYREEE (reference sequence). This CDR3 spans 13 amino acids. V was pared by 1 base and J by 4 bases, with 1 base of the junction left unmatched. CDR3 bases: TGTGCCAGCAGCTTGAGGGGGCCAGAGACCCAGTACTTC. Translating gives CASSLRGPETQYF.

The gene calls are TRBV4-3 and TRBJ1-4, with D uncertain. The germline V gene encodes CDR1 LGHNA and CDR2 YSLEER. The CDR3 is 15 amino acids. Trimming pared 4 bases from V and 0 bases from J, leaving 9 bases between. CDR3 nucleotide sequence: TGCGCCAGCAGCCTAATTTTGGCAACTAATGAAAAACTGTTTTTT. Amino acids: CASSLILATNEKLFF.

This clonotype was counted only a few times. This chain joins TRBV20-1 and TRBJ2-3; the match to TRBD2 covers 9 bases. Germline CDR1 is DFQATT and CDR2 is SNEGSKA (reference sequence). The V segment lost 2 bases and the J segment 4 bases; nucleotides outside the gene matches: 7. The CDR3 length is 15 residues. Here the CDR3 reads CSARSRGRAPDTQYF. The CDR3 DNA reads as TGCAGTGCTAGATCTCGCGGGAGGGCCCCAGATACGCAGTATTTT.

The sample holds a few counts of this clonotype. V usage is TRBV28 and J usage is TRBJ1-2; D gene ambiguous. Germline assignment: CDR1 MDHEN and CDR2 SYDVKM. The CDR3 is 12 residues long. The V end lost 2 bases, the J end lost 8 bases, and 9 bases lay between the germline ends. In DNA form, the CDR3 reads TGTGCCAGCAGTTTACAAGGACGGGGCTACACCTTC. It yields the protein CASSLQGRGYTF.

This clonotype has more than one count but fewer than ten. This sequence joins TRBV6-5 and TRBJ2-2; D may match TRBD1 or TRBD2 (5 bases each). With 4 bases removed from V and 3 bases from J, the gap between germline ends came to 9 bases. Germline V lookup: CDR1 MNHEY, CDR2 SVGAGI. CDR3 length: 14 amino acids. The CDR3 bases are TGTGCCAGCAGTTTGCGAGGGGACACCGGGGAGCTGTTTTTT. It specifies CASSLRGDTGELFF.

Ten or more counts support this clonotype. The chain carries TRBV7-2 and TRBJ2-1, with TRBD2 matching 16 bases. Trimming at V came to 3 bases and at J to 8 bases, leaving 4 bases not matched to a gene. The germline V gene encodes CDR1 SGHTA and CDR2 FQGNSA. There are 16 residues in the CDR3. DNA for the CDR3: TGTGCCAGCAGCTTGTTCGGGACTAGCGGGGGGGATGAGCAGTTCTTC. Translated, it gives CASSLFGTSGGDEQFF.

This chain uses TRBV25-1 with TRBJ2-2; 7 bases match TRBD2. The germline CDR1 and CDR2 sequences are MGHDK and SYGVNS. CDR3 size: 14 residues. After removal of 6 bases from V and 5 bases from J, the junction contained 6 bases not matched to a gene. In DNA, the CDR3 is TGTGCCAGCAGCTTGACCGGGGGGACCGGGGAGCTGTTTTTT. Its protein is CASSLTGGTGELFF.